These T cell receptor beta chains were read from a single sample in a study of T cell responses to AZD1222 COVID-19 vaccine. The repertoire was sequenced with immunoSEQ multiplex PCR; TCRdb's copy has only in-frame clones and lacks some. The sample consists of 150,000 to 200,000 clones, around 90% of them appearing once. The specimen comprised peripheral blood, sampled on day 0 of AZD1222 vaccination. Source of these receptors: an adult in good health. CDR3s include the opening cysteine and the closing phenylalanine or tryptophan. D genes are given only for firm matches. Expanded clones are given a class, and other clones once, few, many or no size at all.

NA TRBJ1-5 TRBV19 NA TGTGCCAGTATCGGGCGGGAGGTAGGCAATCAGCCCCAGCATTTT CASIGREVGNQPQHF
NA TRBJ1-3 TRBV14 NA TGTGCCAGCGGGGAGGGCGGATCGGGCTCTGGAAACACCATATATTTT CASGEGGSGSGNTIYF
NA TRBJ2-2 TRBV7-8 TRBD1 TGTGCCAGCAGCCCGGGACAGGAGATCACCGGGGAGCTGTTTTTT CASSPGQEITGELFF
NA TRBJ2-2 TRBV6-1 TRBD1 TGTGCCAGCAGTGAAGGGACAGGGGACACCGGGGAGCTGTTTTTT CASSEGTGDTGELFF
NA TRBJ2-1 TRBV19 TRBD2 TGTGCCAGTAGTAGGACTAGCGGAGAGGGGTACAATGAGCAGTTCTTC CASSRTSGEGYNEQFF
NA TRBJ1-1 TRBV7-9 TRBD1 TGTGCCAGCAGCGGACAGGGGAACACTGAAGCTTTCTTT CASSGQGNTEAFF
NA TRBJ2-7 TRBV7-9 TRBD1 TGTGCCAGCAGCTCGGGACAGGGGACCTACGAGCAGTACTTC CASSSGQGTYEQYF
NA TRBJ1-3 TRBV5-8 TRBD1 TGTGCCAGCAGCTTTGACAGGGCTGGAAACACCATATATTTT CASSFDRAGNTIYF
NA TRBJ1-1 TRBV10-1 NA TGCGCCAGCAGTGAGTCGACAGGACCTAACACTGAAGCTTTCTTT CASSESTGPNTEAFF
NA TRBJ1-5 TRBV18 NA TGTGCCAGCTCACCGGGGGGCCGGCAGCCCCAGCATTTT CASSPGGRQPQHF
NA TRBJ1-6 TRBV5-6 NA TGTGCCAGCAGCCCAAGGGAGATTTCACCCCTCCACTTT CASSPREISPLHF
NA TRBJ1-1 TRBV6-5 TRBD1 TGTGCCAGCAGTTCGCGAAGTGGGGGGACAGGTGAAGCTTTCTTT CASSSRSGGTGEAFF
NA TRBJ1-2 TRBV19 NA TGTGCCAGTAGTATAGAAGCAGGCTATGGCTACACCTTC CASSIEAGYGYTF
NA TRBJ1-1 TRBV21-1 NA TGTGCCAGCAGCAAACCTCCGGACAGGTTGAACACTGAAGCTTTCTTT CASSKPPDRLNTEAFF
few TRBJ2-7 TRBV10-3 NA TGTGCCATCACGGCCGGGAGTCGCTACGAGCAGTACTTC CAITAGSRYEQYF
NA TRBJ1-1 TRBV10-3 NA TGTGCCATCAGTAACCGGGGAGGAGGAACTGAAGCTTTCTTT CAISNRGGGTEAFF
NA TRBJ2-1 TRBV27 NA TGTGCCAGCACCCTAATACCCCAGTCGAGGCATGAGCAGTTCTTC CASTLIPQSRHEQFF
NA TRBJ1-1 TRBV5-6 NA TGTGCCAGCAGCTTGTCGCGTCCTGGTGGGGACACTGAAGCTTTCTTT CASSLSRPGGDTEAFF
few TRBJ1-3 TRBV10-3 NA TGTGCCATCAGCCGGGACAACTCTGGAAACACCATATATTTT CAISRDNSGNTIYF
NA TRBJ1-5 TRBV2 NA TGTGCCAGCAGTGAAGATATTGCAACCCGGGGTCAGCCCCAGCATTTT CASSEDIATRGQPQHF
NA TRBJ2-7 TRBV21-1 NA TGTGCCAGCAGCACCCTACTAGCGGCGTTC CASSTLLAAF
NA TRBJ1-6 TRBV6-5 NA TGTGCCAGCACGAGCTTGGCAGAACCAAATTCACCCCTCCACTTT CASTSLAEPNSPLHF
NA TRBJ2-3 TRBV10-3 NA TGTGCCATCTGGACGGAAAGCACAGATACGCAGTATTTT CAIWTESTDTQYF
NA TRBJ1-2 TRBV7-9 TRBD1 TGTGCCAGCAGCCGGGACGTGGGGGACAGATCCAACTATGGCTACACCTTC CASSRDVGDRSNYGYTF
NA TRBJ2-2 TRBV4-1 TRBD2 TGCGCCAGCAGCCAAGTCGGGACTACTACCGGGGAGCTGTTTTTT CASSQVGTTTGELFF
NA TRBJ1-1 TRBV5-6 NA TGTGCCAGCAGCTCCATCAGGGGACAAGCTTTCTTT CASSSIRGQAFF
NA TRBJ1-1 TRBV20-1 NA TGCAGTGCTACAGGGAACACTGAAGCTTTCTTT CSATGNTEAFF
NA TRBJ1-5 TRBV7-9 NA TGTGCCAGCAGCTTAAGAACGGAGTTCCAGCCCCAGCATTTT CASSLRTEFQPQHF
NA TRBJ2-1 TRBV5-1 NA TGCGCCAGCAGCTTGGATGTACGCAAGGATGAGCAGTTCTTC CASSLDVRKDEQFF
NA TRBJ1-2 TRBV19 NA TGTGCCAGTAACTCAGTGTCAGGGAGCTATGGCTACACCTTC CASNSVSGSYGYTF
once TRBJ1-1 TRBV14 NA TGTGCCAGCAGCCAAAGGGGCGGCACTGAAGCTTTCTTT CASSQRGGTEAFF
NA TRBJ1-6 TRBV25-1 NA TGTGCCAGCAGGGGGGGAAGTTCACCCCTCCACTTT CASRGGSSPLHF
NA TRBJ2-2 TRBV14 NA TGTGCCAGCAGCCAAGAGGAGGGGGCGATCGGGGAGCTGTTTTTT CASSQEEGAIGELFF
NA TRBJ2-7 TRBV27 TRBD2 TGTGCCAGCAGTTTATCCCCCCGGCTAGCGGGAATCTACGAGCAGTACTTC CASSLSPRLAGIYEQYF
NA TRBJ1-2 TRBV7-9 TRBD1 TGTGCCAGCAGCCCCCCAGCAACAGGGGGCTATGGCTACACCTTC CASSPPATGGYGYTF
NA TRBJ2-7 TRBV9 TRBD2 TGTGCCAGCAGCGTAGGACTAGCTCCCTACGAGCAGTACTTC CASSVGLAPYEQYF
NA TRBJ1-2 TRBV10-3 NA TGTGCCACCCTAGGGCAGGACCTCATAGGCTATGGCTACACCTTC CATLGQDLIGYGYTF
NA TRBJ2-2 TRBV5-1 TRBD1 TGCGCCAGCAGCTTGGGGACAGGGAACACCGGGGAGCTGTTTTTT CASSLGTGNTGELFF
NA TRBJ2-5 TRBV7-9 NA TGTGCCAGCAGCTTTGTAGCGTCTACCCAAGAGACCCAGTACTTC CASSFVASTQETQYF
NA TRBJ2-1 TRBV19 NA TGTGCCAGTAGTTCGGGACTGGGCCGCGAGCAGTTCTTC CASSSGLGREQFF
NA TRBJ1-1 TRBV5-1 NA TGCGCCAGCAGCTTGGCGGCGAACGGACTACTTGAAGCTTTCTTT CASSLAANGLLEAFF
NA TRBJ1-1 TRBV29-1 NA TGCAGCGTCCTTCTGGGGAGGCAGGAAGCTTTCTTT CSVLLGRQEAFF
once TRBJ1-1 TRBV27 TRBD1 TGTGCCAGCAGTCCCACGGCCAGGGGGGGCACTGAAGCTTTCTTT CASSPTARGGTEAFF